This note documents a single TCR beta chain sequence. V lost 2 bases, J lost 7 bases, and 10 bases lay in between. The CDR3 is 12 amino acids. The germline V gene encodes CDR1 SGHNT and CDR2 YYREEE (reference sequence). These data are taken from a study of CD8 T cells in Susac syndrome. Reverse transcription of about 0.5 to 1 ug RNA was performed with random hexamers. MiXCR, run by TCRdb on the immunoSEQ multiplex PCR reads, gives a single entry per CDR3 protein. Of under 200,000 distinct CDR3 sequences in the sample, roughly 96% were seen once. The receptor was isolated from a human donor with multiple sclerosis. Specimen: CD8+ T cells from PBMCs. This chain connects TRBV5-4 to TRBJ2-7; tentative D call: TRBD2 (6 bases). The CDR3 DNA follows: TGTGCCAGCAGCTTTGGGAGCGGGGAGCAGTACTTC. Translation gives CASSFGSGEQYF.